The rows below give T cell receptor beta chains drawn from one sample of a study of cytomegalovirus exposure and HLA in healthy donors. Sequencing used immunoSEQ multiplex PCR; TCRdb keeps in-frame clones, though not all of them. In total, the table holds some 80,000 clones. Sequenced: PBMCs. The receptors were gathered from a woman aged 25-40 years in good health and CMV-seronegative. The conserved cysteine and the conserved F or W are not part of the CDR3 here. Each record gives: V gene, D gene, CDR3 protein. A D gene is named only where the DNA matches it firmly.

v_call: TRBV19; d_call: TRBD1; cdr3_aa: ASSIPNRGRTEAF
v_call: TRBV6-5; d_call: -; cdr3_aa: ASSLQQGPYEQY
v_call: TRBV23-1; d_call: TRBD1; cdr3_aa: ASSQGTGNYGYT
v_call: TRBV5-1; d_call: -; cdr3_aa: ASSHALAGNTEAF
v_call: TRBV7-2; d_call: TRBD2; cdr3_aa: ASSGASGGALYEQY
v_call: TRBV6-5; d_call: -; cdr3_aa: ASRPWKGDTEAF
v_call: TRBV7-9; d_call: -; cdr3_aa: ASSLVQANEQF
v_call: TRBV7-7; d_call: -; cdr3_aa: ASSFLGEDEQF
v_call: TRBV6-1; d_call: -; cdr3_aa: ASSEAPGIYNEQF
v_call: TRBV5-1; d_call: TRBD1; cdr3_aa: ASSLATGGSYGYT
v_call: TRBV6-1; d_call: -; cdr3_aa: ASSESPGYGYT
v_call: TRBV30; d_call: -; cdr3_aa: AWSGDKNTEAF
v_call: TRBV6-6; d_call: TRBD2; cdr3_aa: ASSYSSGGGEQF
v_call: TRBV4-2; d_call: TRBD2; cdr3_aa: ASSQDETSGFSYEQY
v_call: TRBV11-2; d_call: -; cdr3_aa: TSSLGAGEAF
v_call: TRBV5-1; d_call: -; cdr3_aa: ASRVSGSTDTQY
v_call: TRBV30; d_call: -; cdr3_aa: AWASSTDTQY
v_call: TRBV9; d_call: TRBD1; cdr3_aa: ASSAGQPSTDTQY
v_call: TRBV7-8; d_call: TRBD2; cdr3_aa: ASSLLAADTQY
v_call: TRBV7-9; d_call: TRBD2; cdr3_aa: ASSHSGRVETQY
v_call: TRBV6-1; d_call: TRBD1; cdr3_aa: ASSEDRGEGDTQY
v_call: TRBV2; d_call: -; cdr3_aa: ASSEARGGGEQF
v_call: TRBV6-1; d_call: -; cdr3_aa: ASRKGGNEKLF
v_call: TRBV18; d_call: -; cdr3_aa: ASSLRDGYEQY
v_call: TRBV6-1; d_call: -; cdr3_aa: ASIPQANTEAF
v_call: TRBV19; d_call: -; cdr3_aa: ASSRGAASNTGELF
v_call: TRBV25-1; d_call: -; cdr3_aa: ASSGGQGKTYNEQF
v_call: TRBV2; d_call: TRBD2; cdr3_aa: ASSDFLAGTGELF
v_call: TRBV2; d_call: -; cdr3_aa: ASGARDPQH
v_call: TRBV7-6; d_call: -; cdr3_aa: ASSLGQGTGNTIY
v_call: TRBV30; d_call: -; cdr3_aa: AWSAPSGGHQPQH
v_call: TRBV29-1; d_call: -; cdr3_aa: SVARGEGTEAF
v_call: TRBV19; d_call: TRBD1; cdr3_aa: ASKHGQGAEAF
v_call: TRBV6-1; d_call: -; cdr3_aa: ASSQRGNYGYT
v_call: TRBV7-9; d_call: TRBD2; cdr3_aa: ASSFSSGGGVYNEQF
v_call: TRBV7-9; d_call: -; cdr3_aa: ASSLAGAGDEQF
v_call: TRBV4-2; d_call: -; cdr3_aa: ASSQGLDYNEQF
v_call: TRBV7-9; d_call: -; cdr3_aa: ASSYNYEQY
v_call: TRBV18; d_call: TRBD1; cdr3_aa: ASSLPGQGARNYGYT
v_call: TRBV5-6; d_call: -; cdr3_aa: ASSSLPGGYT
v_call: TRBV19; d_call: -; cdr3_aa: ASGESGERKLF
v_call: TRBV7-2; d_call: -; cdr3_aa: ASSSQGNTEAF